Listed below are T cell receptor beta chains from one sample, sequenced in a study of control samples from healthy donors and cancer patients. Sequencing used immunoSEQ multiplex PCR; TCRdb keeps in-frame clones, though not all of them. The sample gives about 79,000 clones, 93% of which show up once; 1.3% is in the top ten. Sequenced material: PBMCs. The receptors come from a woman in her 40s with lung cancer. Each CDR3 is given with its conserved first and last residue. The order of the fields is J gene, D gene, V gene, CDR3 protein. A D gene is named only where the DNA matches it firmly.

>TRBJ1-2|TRBD1|TRBV10-3
CAISDSTLQGAGGHTF
>TRBJ1-1|TRBD1|TRBV4-1
CASSPGGTGSTEAFF
>TRBJ1-5|TRBD1|TRBV2
CASSGLDRDQPQHF
>TRBJ2-7|TRBD1|TRBV5-1
CASKIGQGYYEQYF
>TRBJ2-1|NA|TRBV9
CASSVGGGEQFF
>TRBJ1-1|NA|TRBV6-5
CASSSSLGQLNTEAFF
>TRBJ1-2|TRBD1|TRBV29-1
CSTGQAFGYGYTF
>TRBJ2-4|NA|TRBV12-3/TRBV12-4
CAILRVAKNIQYF
>TRBJ2-2|NA|TRBV10-3
CAISEVGATGELFF
>TRBJ2-3|NA|TRBV18
CASSPPRRGGADTQYF
>TRBJ2-3|TRBD1|TRBV6-5
CASSRGQGAGDTQYF
>TRBJ1-1|NA|TRBV30
CAWSRLNTEAFF
>TRBJ2-5|NA|TRBV13
CASSLGLQETQYF
>TRBJ1-1|NA|TRBV6-1
CASSEARELGAFF
>TRBJ2-3|TRBD2|TRBV19
CASAQVGRGNTDTQYF
>TRBJ1-5|NA|TRBV5-8
CASSLGGLGNQPQHF
>TRBJ1-5|NA|TRBV30
CAWSVGASNQPQHF
>TRBJ2-3|NA|TRBV4-1
CASSQGLRATDTQYF
>TRBJ1-1|NA|TRBV2
CASSEQEEAFF
>TRBJ1-6|NA|TRBV19
CASSRGLFSPLHF
>TRBJ2-3|TRBD2|TRBV27
CASSWGGNTDTQYF
>TRBJ1-1|NA|TRBV14
CASSQDLGGVEAFF
>TRBJ2-3|TRBD1|TRBV5-1
CASSRGGTGIADTQYF
>TRBJ2-7|TRBD2|TRBV5-1
CASSLDLAVYEQYF
>TRBJ2-7|NA|TRBV5-1
CASRGGVEQYF
>TRBJ1-5|TRBD1|TRBV6-5
CASRGTDSNQPQHF
>TRBJ1-1|NA|TRBV5-1
CASSFRLGKNTEAFF
>TRBJ1-2|NA|TRBV12-3/TRBV12-4
CASSWGLDGYTF
>TRBJ2-7|NA|TRBV2
CASSAELRGEQYF
>TRBJ2-3|TRBD2|TRBV5-1
CASRLTFWTSGGPDTQYF
>TRBJ2-7|NA|TRBV7-8
CASSLQTEGYEQYF
>TRBJ2-1|NA|TRBV19
CASSIYGGRIGGEQFF
>TRBJ2-6|NA|TRBV11-3
CASSSSGVSGANVLTF
>TRBJ1-4|TRBD1|TRBV5-1
CASSRTGANEKLFF
>TRBJ1-2|NA|TRBV9
CASSLRTANYGYTF
>TRBJ2-5|TRBD2|TRBV6-4
CASSDIGGAGETQYF
>TRBJ1-5|TRBD1|TRBV23-1
CASGQGDQPQHF
>TRBJ1-2|NA|TRBV19
CASTNNAGGGYGYTF
>TRBJ2-3|NA|TRBV15
CATSNRVDIFTQYF
>TRBJ2-3|NA|TRBV3-1/TRBV3-2
CASTLVGGGIGTDTQYF
>TRBJ2-3|NA|TRBV7-9
CASSPAVGSTTSTDTQYF
>TRBJ2-3|NA|TRBV28
CASSLGAGGTDTQYF
>TRBJ1-1|NA|TRBV3-1/TRBV3-2
CASSQGTEAFF
>TRBJ2-1|NA|TRBV10-3
CAIIKDRPGGEQFF
>TRBJ2-7|TRBD1|TRBV30
CAWGDRVGEQYF
>TRBJ2-1|TRBD2|TRBV6-4
CASSDSKLAGGDYNEQFF
>TRBJ1-2|NA|TRBV5-6
CASSLGGSWGYGYTF
>TRBJ1-1|NA|TRBV4-1
CASSSIGNTEAFF
>TRBJ2-5|NA|TRBV7-8
CASSSLSPGAGGETQYF